This T cell receptor beta chain emerged from a study of blood T cell repertoires in COVID-19. Study-wide background: COVID-19 samples collected from the United States, Italy and Spain covered acute and convalescent phases. PBMCs, B-cell-depleted T cells, or T cells were the source of the cDNA or gDNA that made up the material.

Only one count was recorded for this clone. The J segment lost 9 bases and the V segment lost 4 bases, leaving 3 bases of the junction unmatched. In germline, CDR1 is DFQATT, CDR2 SNEGSKA (reference sequence). This CDR3 is 11 amino acids long. Authors' methods: Estimated nucleated cell counts came from reference gene primer amplification. Using immunoSEQ multiplex PCR, the repertoire was profiled, and TCRdb retains in-frame clones only, with some absent. The DNA was the basis for D and trimming; V, J and clone size are from that table. This table has just under 150,000 clones, approximately 89% appearing once.

The chain recombines TRBV20-1 with TRBJ2-1, with 7 bases that match TRBD1. Sequenced material: peripheral blood. The sequence was obtained from a human donor in a cohort sampled during active COVID-19. Here the CDR3 reads CSATGTAEQFF. CDR3 bases: TGCAGTGCTACCGGGACAGCTGAGCAGTTCTTC.